Each of the 4 T cell receptor beta chains below was sequenced from the same sample in a study of early T cells in non-severe SARS-CoV-2 infection. TCRdb reprocessed the 5' RACE reads with MiXCR, giving one entry per CDR3 protein. The sample yields 75,000 to 100,000 distinct CDR3 sequences, roughly an eighth seen once. Sequenced material: whole blood. These receptor sequences come from an adult who was a healthcare worker with PCR-confirmed SARS-CoV-2 infection or an uninfected control (not recorded which).

This chain uses TRBV6-5 with TRBJ2-1; the D is unclear. This CDR3 spans 16 amino acids. Germline V lookup: CDR1 MNHEY, CDR2 SVGAGI. The V gene lost 6 bases and the J gene lost 0 bases, with 15 bases spanning the gap. The CDR3 nucleotides read TGTGCCAGCAGCCAACGGTACCGGACCTCCTACAATGAGCAGTTCTTC. The encoded protein is CASSQRYRTSYNEQFF.

V gene TRBV3-1 combines with J gene TRBJ1-1; possibly TRBD1 for D (6 bases). Germline lookup yields CDR1 LGHDT and CDR2 YNNKEL (reference sequence). The V gene lost 3 bases and the J gene lost 6 bases, with 11 bases spanning the gap. The CDR3 sequence is 13 residues long. CDR3 residues: CASSHIDRSEAFF. The CDR3 region has the DNA TGTGCCAGCAGCCACATAGACAGGTCTGAAGCTTTCTTT.

This clonotype has a count of ten or more. V usage is TRBV20-1 and J usage is TRBJ2-5; D might be TRBD2 (6 bases). V was clipped by 5 bases and J by 2 bases, with 9 bases between them. This CDR3 is built from 12 residues. Per the germline V gene, CDR1 is DFQATT and CDR2 is SNEGSKA (reference sequence). CDR3 coding DNA: TGCAGTGCTTGGGACTGGCAAGAGACCCAGTACTTC. Amino acid sequence: CSAWDWQETQYF.

The J gene is TRBJ2-3, the V gene TRBV29-1; TRBD1 matches 10 bases. This CDR3 has 13 amino acids. V was pared by 7 bases and J by 6 bases, with 7 bases of the junction left unmatched. Per germline, CDR1 SQVTM and CDR2 ANQGSEA. In DNA form, the CDR3 reads TGCAGCGGCCAGACAGGGGGCGATGATACGCAGTATTTT. Translation: CSGQTGGDDTQYF.